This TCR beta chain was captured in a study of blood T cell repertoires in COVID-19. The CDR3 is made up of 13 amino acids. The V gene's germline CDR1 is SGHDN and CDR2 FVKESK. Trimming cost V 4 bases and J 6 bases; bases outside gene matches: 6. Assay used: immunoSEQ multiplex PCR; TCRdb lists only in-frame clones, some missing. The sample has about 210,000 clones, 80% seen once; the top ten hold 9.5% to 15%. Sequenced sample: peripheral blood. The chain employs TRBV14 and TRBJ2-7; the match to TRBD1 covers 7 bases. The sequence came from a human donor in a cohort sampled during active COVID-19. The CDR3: CASSPGTDSEQYF. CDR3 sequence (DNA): TGTGCCAGCAGCCCCGGGACAGACTCCGAGCAGTACTTC. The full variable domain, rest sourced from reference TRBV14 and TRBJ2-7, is EAGVTQFPSHSVIEKGQTVTLRCDPISGHDNLYWYRRVMGKEIKFLLHFVKESKQDESGMPNNRFLAERTGGTYSTLKVQPAELEDSGVYFCASSPGTDSEQYFGPGTRLTVT.